This T cell receptor (beta chain) was sequenced during a study of blood T cells in healthy people across ages. Study findings and constraints: Naive T cell percentage by flow cytometry tracked strongly with beta diversity.

This clonotype was recorded only once. Antigen unknown. Per individual sample, total RNA of at least 5 micrograms was extracted. Alongside a J-beta primer mix, a sample-barcoded 5' primer served in a second PCR lasting 7 to 11 cycles. Every cDNA molecule carried a tag from a template-switch adaptor bearing 12 random nucleotides. TCRdb reprocessed the 5' RACE reads with MiXCR, giving one entry per CDR3 protein. The profile shows nearly 1 million distinct CDR3 sequences, around 54% of them singletons. Germline trimming cut 0 bases from V and 4 bases from J; bases unmatched to any gene: 2. CDR1 and CDR2 from the germline V gene are KGHDR and SFDVKD. This CDR3 is built from 15 residues.

The specimen was blood. The V call is TRBV24-1, the J call TRBJ2-5; 9 positions match TRBD1. The clonotype was recovered from a woman in her sixties or seventies in good health. The CDR3 here is CATSDLDRGGETQYF. CDR3 DNA sequence: TGTGCCACCAGTGATTTGGACAGGGGGGGAGAGACCCAGTACTTC.